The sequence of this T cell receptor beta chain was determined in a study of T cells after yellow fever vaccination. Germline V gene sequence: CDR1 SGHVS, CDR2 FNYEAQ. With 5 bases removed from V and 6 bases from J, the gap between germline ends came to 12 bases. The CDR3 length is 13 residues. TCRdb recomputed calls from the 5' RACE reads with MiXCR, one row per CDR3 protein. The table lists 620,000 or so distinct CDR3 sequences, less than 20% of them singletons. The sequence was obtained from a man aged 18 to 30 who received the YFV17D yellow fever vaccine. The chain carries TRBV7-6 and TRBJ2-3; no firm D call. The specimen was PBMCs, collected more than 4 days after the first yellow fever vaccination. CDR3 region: CASSIQHPDTQYF. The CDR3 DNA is TGTGCCAGCAGCATACAGCATCCGGATACGCAGTATTTT.